This T cell receptor beta chain was documented in a study of cytomegalovirus exposure and HLA in healthy donors. Background on the study: Later analysis reported that the roughly 120 validation repertoires shared the platform of the approximately 690 first-cohort repertoires. Study-wide results and limits: In vitro data verified three CMV-associated chains as specific for CMV antigens. Reports indicated that the classifier achieved high specificity and sensitivity in diagnosing cytomegalovirus status.

Here immunoSEQ multiplex PCR was the method, and the copy in TCRdb shows in-frame clones only, minus some. The data hold 90,000 or so clones, with about 96% observed a single time. The V gene's germline CDR1 is MNHEY and CDR2 SVGAGI. V dropped 4 bases and J dropped 7 bases, with 16 bases sitting between them. The CDR3 contains 14 residues. Concerning this clone itself: What it recognizes is unknown.

The source of this sequence is a man between 18 and 29 years old in good health and CMV-seronegative. Sequenced sample: PBMCs. The chain employs TRBV6-5 and TRBJ1-1; possibly TRBD1 for D (6 bases). Written as DNA, the CDR3 is TGTGCCAGCAGTTCCATTAACAGGGTGGGTGAAGCTTTCTTT. It encodes CASSSINRVGEAFF.